This T cell receptor beta chain came from a study of a mutant IDH1 vaccine in newly diagnosed glioma (TCRdb year 2021). Some background on the complete study: Vaccination was initiated 4-6 weeks after radiotherapy alone, or concurrently with temozolomide cycles in the chemotherapy-containing groups. The approximately 29 treated patients were about 60% male and around 38% female, with a mean age of around 40 years. Prior to enrollment, patients had been given standard therapy consisting of radiotherapy alone, temozolomide alone, or radiochemotherapy with temozolomide, with the combination given to most patients. The week-35 safety follow-up was designated visit V12, and the week-47 end of study was designated visit V13. Peripheral blood samples were drawn at six visits, namely V03 (baseline), V05, V07, V10, V12 and V13. For exploratory analyses, about 25 treated patients had longitudinal TCRB deep sequencing done wherever samples were available. The paper's findings and limits, for the study overall: Availability determined which PBMC samples were chosen for TCRB deep sequencing. Pseudoprogression appeared unrelated to alterations in the top peripheral T cell clonotypes detected by TCRB sequencing. The authors stated that sample limitations prevented analyses of patient blood samples from being reproduced. Vaccine-induced immune responses across multiple MHC alleles were detected in approximately 94% of patients.

At the junction V is shortened by 3 bases and J by 3 bases, with 18 bases in between. The CDR3 measures 16 amino acids from cysteine to phenylalanine. The sequence is cut down to CDR3 DNA, 48 bases in frame from base 1. As encoded in the germline V gene, CDR1 is LGHNA while CDR2 is YSLEER. Concerning this clone: No antigen is known for it. Base-call qualities are not available, and no considerably larger clone is one nucleotide away.

The library relied on the immunoSEQ multiplex PCR assay. Rearranged TCR beta chain sequences were amplified with the hsTCRB Kit following the manufacturer's protocol. Sequencing of TCRB libraries was carried out on an Illumina MiSeq. Under the source paper's analysis protocol: The proprietary platform of the kit vendor was used for demultiplexing, trimming and gene mapping. Held by TCRdb, this immuneACCESS table contains in-frame sequences only and omits some clones. Under half of the omission traces to an unresolved V gene where checked; the cause of the rest is unknown. Clone size and the V and J calls come from that table; the DNA yielded D and trimming. Across this sample there are some 58,000 clones, with roughly 76% seen only once. 5.4% of the sample is held by the ten biggest clonotypes. The intended sense of this specimen's time point label: week 35, safety follow-up. A 20-mer mutant IDH1 peptide at 300 micrograms in Montanide made up each vaccine dose, which was injected subcutaneously together with topical imiquimod. Across visits V03 through V10, patients got a total of eight vaccinations, given in weeks 1, 3, 5, 7, 11, 15, 19 and 23. Newly diagnosed WHO grade 3 or 4 IDH1-mutant astrocytomas showing loss of nuclear ATRX were present in the donors. The samples were drawn from NOA16, a multicentre, single-arm, open-label phase I trial in Germany that tested a mutant IDH1 peptide vaccine in humans for the first time. Genomic DNA for TCRB sequencing was isolated from EDTA blood with the DNeasy Blood and Tissue Kit.

This clonotype was obtained from a man in his forties with glioma. The rearrangement combines TRBV4-3 with TRBJ2-7; tentative D gene TRBD1, with 6 bases matching. Sequencing used PBMCs, obtained from a glioma patient whose treatment included an IDH1 peptide vaccine. CDR3 region: CASSQTLGRGHYEQYF. Here is the DNA: TGCGCCAGCAGCCAGACCCTCGGACGGGGACACTACGAGCAGTACTTC.